The entry below describes one TCR beta chain. Its matching antigen is unknown. These data belong to a study of PD-L1 blockade in urothelial cancer. Study at large: Patients commenced intravenous atezolizumab, 1,200 mg every 3 weeks, around 2014. A median around 150,000 T cells were found in blood samples. Points from the study as a whole: Tumor-associated TCR clones expanded more in blood at 3 weeks in patients with durable benefit.

Produced via immunoSEQ multiplex PCR; TCRdb's table is partial and in-frame only. Of around 63,000 clones in the sample, 80% to 90% are singletons; the top ten hold around 5.7%. The CDR3 spans 12 residues. Germline V gene lookup returns CDR1 LNHDA and CDR2 SQIVND (reference sequence). V dropped 8 bases and J dropped 2 bases, with 10 bases sitting between them. Time point defined: pretreatment peripheral blood. Sampling of each patient yielded between 1 and 8 specimens, collected pretreatment and on-treatment. The origin of this receptor is a man aged 65 to 79 with urothelial cancer. The sequencing used PBMCs, collected around atezolizumab (anti-PD-L1) treatment. The V and J genes are TRBV19 and TRBJ2-7; D unresolved. The CDR3 bases are TGTGCCAGTGGGCCGACAACCTACGAGCAGTACTTC. It encodes CASGPTTYEQYF.